A selection of T cell receptor beta chains follows, all from one sample in a study of blood T cell repertoires in COVID-19. The data were produced by immunoSEQ multiplex PCR, yet TCRdb's version contains in-frame clones alone and is incomplete. Of approximately 230,000 clones detected, 70% to 90% appear once; the ten largest clones hold just under 6.5%. The specimen was peripheral blood. These receptors all stem from a woman aged 30 to 39 with COVID-19, enrolled during active disease. CDR3s include the opening cysteine and the closing phenylalanine or tryptophan. A D gene is named only where the DNA matches it firmly. Size is omitted from some rows. Given values are once, few, many or a class for expanded clones.

j_call	clone_size	v_call	d_call	cdr3_length	cdr3_nt	cdr3_aa
TRBJ2-5	NA	TRBV7-6	TRBD2	17	TGTGCCAGCAGCTTAGTCAGTCCGGGAGGCCCTAAAGAGACCCAGTACTTC	CASSLVSPGGPKETQYF
TRBJ2-3	NA	TRBV24-1	NA	14	TGTGCCACCAGTGATTTCCGGGGGACAGATACGCAGTATTTT	CATSDFRGTDTQYF
TRBJ2-2	NA	TRBV4-3	TRBD2	17	TGCGCCAGCAGCCAAGATGGGGAGCGGGAGTTAGTCGGGGAGCTGTTTTTT	CASSQDGERELVGELFF
TRBJ2-3	once	TRBV11-2	NA	13	TGTGCCAGCAGCCCCGACTACCCAGATACGCAGTATTTT	CASSPDYPDTQYF
TRBJ2-5	NA	TRBV7-8	NA	14	TGTGCCAGCAGCCGAGAGGCTAGCTTGGAGACCCAGTACTTC	CASSREASLETQYF
TRBJ1-1	NA	TRBV20-1	NA	12	TGCAGTGCTAGTCTACGGGGTACTGAAGCTTTCTTT	CSASLRGTEAFF
TRBJ2-7	once	TRBV19	TRBD1	16	TGTGCCAGTAGTATTAGGACGGGACAGGGTGTGGACGAGCAGTACTTC	CASSIRTGQGVDEQYF
TRBJ2-2	NA	TRBV6-4	TRBD2	16	TGTGCCAGCACCCCCGGGGCGGGAGTAGGCACCGGGGAGCTGTTTTTT	CASTPGAGVGTGELFF
TRBJ2-1	few	TRBV19	NA	15	TGTGCCAGTACTATTTGGCAGGGCTCCTACAATGAGCAGTTCTTC	CASTIWQGSYNEQFF
TRBJ1-3	NA	TRBV18	TRBD1	15	TGTGCCAGCTCACCATCTAGACAGGGTGGAAACACCATATATTTT	CASSPSRQGGNTIYF
TRBJ2-2	NA	TRBV27	NA	17	TGTGCCAGCTGTTGGGGTGGGCAGGGGTCGAGCACCGGGGAGCTGTTTTTT	CASCWGGQGSSTGELFF
TRBJ1-5	NA	TRBV6-7	NA	15	TGTGCCAGCAGCTGGGGAGGAAACAGCAATCAGCCCCAGCATTTT	CASSWGGNSNQPQHF
TRBJ2-2	NA	TRBV24-1	TRBD1	15	TGTGCCAACCCGCCGGGACAGGGGTTTTCCGGGGAGCTGTTTTTT	CANPPGQGFSGELFF
TRBJ2-1	NA	TRBV10-1	TRBD2	18	TGCGCCAGCAGTGACCGCCGACTCTCTAGCGGGGGGTACAATGAGCAGTTCTTC	CASSDRRLSSGGYNEQFF
TRBJ2-5	NA	TRBV2	NA	13	TGTGCCAGCAGGGGGGGGGCCTCAGAGACCCAGTACTTC	CASRGGASETQYF
TRBJ2-2	NA	TRBV18	NA	17	TGTGCCAGCTCACCCGAGGAGGTCCCCGCGAACACCGGGGAGCTGTTTTTT	CASSPEEVPANTGELFF
TRBJ1-5	NA	TRBV19	TRBD1	16	TGTGCCAGTAGTCCTAAGAGGGACAGCCCCCCTCAGCCCCAGCATTTT	CASSPKRDSPPQPQHF
TRBJ2-2	NA	TRBV2	TRBD2	15	TGTGCCAGCAGTGAACTAGCGGCTAACACCGGGGAGCTGTTTTTT	CASSELAANTGELFF
TRBJ2-5	NA	TRBV5-4	TRBD1	14	TGTGCCAGCAGCTTAGGCAGGGGGTTAGAGACCCAGTACTTC	CASSLGRGLETQYF
TRBJ2-7	NA	TRBV6-5	TRBD1	15	TGTGCCAGCAGACAGACAGGGGAAAGCTCCTACGAGCAGTACTTC	CASRQTGESSYEQYF
TRBJ2-2	once	TRBV11-2	NA	16	TGTGCCAGCAGCCTTGAGTTTCCGGCGAACACCGGGGAGCTGTTTTTT	CASSLEFPANTGELFF
TRBJ1-2	NA	TRBV14	TRBD1	13	TGTGCCAGCAGCCCGCTAACAGGGGATGGCTACACCTTC	CASSPLTGDGYTF
TRBJ2-5	few	TRBV7-9	TRBD1	16	TGTGCCAGCAGCTTATCCAGGACAGGGGATCGAGAGACCCAGTACTTC	CASSLSRTGDRETQYF
TRBJ2-3	NA	TRBV12-5	NA	12	TGTGCTAGTGGTCTAGACACAGATACGCAGTATTTT	CASGLDTDTQYF
TRBJ2-1	NA	TRBV7-9	NA	12	TGTGCCAGCAGCCAGGGTGACAATGAGCAGTTCTTC	CASSQGDNEQFF
TRBJ1-1	NA	TRBV18	NA	14	TGTGCCAGCTCACAAAATGCAAAGTCAGGGGAAGCTTTCTTT	CASSQNAKSGEAFF